Below are 27 T cell receptor beta chains sequenced from a single sample in a study of blood T cell repertoires in COVID-19. Libraries were prepared by immunoSEQ multiplex PCR; TCRdb keeps only in-frame clonotypes and omits some of them. This sample has about 140,000 clones, with approximately 84% found just once. The sample comprised peripheral blood. The receptors stem from a woman over 75 in a cohort sampled during active or convalescent COVID-19.

This clone was counted only a few times. The rearrangement uses TRBV7-8 and TRBJ1-2; 7 bases are a match to TRBD1. V trimming: 5 bases; J trimming: 0 bases; junction bases outside the gene matches: 9. CDR1 and CDR2 from the germline V gene are SGHVS and FQNEAQ. The CDR3 runs 16 residues. DNA of the CDR3: TGTGCCAGCAGCCGAACGGGACAGAGGGCTAACTATGGCTACACCTTC. Protein sequence: CASSRTGQRANYGYTF.

Only one count was recorded for this clone. The rearrangement uses TRBV24-1 and TRBJ2-4; TRBD1 agrees at 8 bases. The ends lost 4 bases at V and 4 bases at J; junction bases unmatched: 5. The CDR3 extends over 15 amino acids. CDR1 is KGHDR, CDR2 SFDVKD, per germline. CDR3 sequence (DNA): TGTGCCACCAGTGAATACCGGGACAGGAAAAACATTCAGTACTTC. Protein: CATSEYRDRKNIQYF.

This clone has just a few counts. The chain carries TRBV21-1 and TRBJ1-2; TRBD1, the table's D call, was not compared with the DNA. TRBV21-1 is listed as a pseudogene. The CDR3 covers 15 residues. The CDR3 protein is CASSARTGGAGGYTF. DNA of the CDR3: TGTGCCAGCAGCGCCCGGACAGGGGGCGCCGGGGGCTACACCTTC.

The V call is TRBV7-8, the J call TRBJ1-3; no reliable D call. The germline CDR1 and CDR2 sequences are SGHVS and FQNEAQ. This CDR3 has 12 residues. Trimming took off 4 bases at V and 7 bases at J, with 8 bases between the two ends. The CDR3 DNA reads as TGTGCCAGCAGCTCTACCGGGAACACCATATATTTT. Residues: CASSSTGNTIYF.

The rearrangement links TRBV3-1 (or the pseudogene TRBV3-2) to TRBJ1-6; D remains ambiguous. Trimming stripped 0 bases from V and 6 bases from J, with 9 bases between. The CDR3 runs to 15 residues. Per the germline V gene, CDR1 is LGHDT and CDR2 is YNNKEL (reference sequence). The CDR3 DNA reads TGTGCCAGCAGCCAAGATGGAGCTCGTAATTCACCCCTCCACTTT. Translation gives CASSQDGARNSPLHF.

This clone was picked up a small number of times. The chain joins TRBV6-2 or TRBV6-3 to TRBJ2-7; the match to TRBD1 covers 9 bases. V lost 2 bases and J lost 3; bases outside the gene matches: 8. Germline loops: CDR1 MNHEY, CDR2 SVGEGT. The CDR3 extends over 16 amino acids. DNA for the CDR3: TGTGCCAGCAGTTACACCAGGACAGGGGCAATCTACGAGCAGTACGTC. Protein product: CASSYTRTGAIYEQYV.

This rearrangement joins TRBV6-2 or TRBV6-3 to TRBJ1-1, with a weak D call TRBD1 (6 bases). The CDR3 has 17 residues. V was cut by 5 bases and J by 2 bases, with 21 bases left in between. Germline V gene sequence: CDR1 MNHEY, CDR2 SVGEGT. CDR3 sequence: CASSLPVGGGENTEAFF. CDR3 coding DNA: TGTGCCAGCAGTCTCCCTGTAGGGGGGGGAGAAAACACTGAAGCTTTCTTT.

J is TRBJ2-7 and V is TRBV5-5, with no clear D. The germline gives CDR1 SGHKS, CDR2 YYEKEE (reference sequence). Deletions cut 3 bases from V and 9 bases from J, with 16 bases between. The CDR3 is made up of 13 amino acids. CDR3 coding DNA: TGTGCCAGCAGCTCGCGACTGGTCTCAGTGCAGTACTTC. It encodes CASSSRLVSVQYF.

V usage is TRBV27 and J usage is TRBJ1-6; TRBD1 aligns across 7 bases. Trimming took 4 bases from V and 3 from J; bases not matched to a gene: 6. Germline V CDR1 and CDR2: MNHEY, SMNVEV (reference sequence). The CDR3 extends over 16 amino acids. CDR3 sequence reads: CASSSRGQHYNSPLHF. The CDR3 DNA is TGTGCCAGCAGTTCAAGGGGACAGCACTATAATTCACCCCTCCACTTT.

The CDR3 coding sequence is TGTGCCAGCAGACCCGGTAGCGCTAGCCCCGAGACCCAGTACTTC. Its protein product is CASRPGSASPETQYF. The rearrangement joins TRBV5-5 to TRBJ2-5, with a possible D match to TRBD2 (5 bases). Germline CDR1 and CDR2: SGHKS and YYEKEE (reference sequence). The CDR3 has 15 amino acids. Trimming pared 5 bases from V and 5 bases from J, leaving 19 bases between.

In its sample, this clone was seen once. The chain employs TRBV6-2 or TRBV6-3 and TRBJ1-1, with TRBD1 identical over 9 bases. This CDR3 has 14 residues. Trimming cost V 6 bases and J 6 bases; bases outside gene matches: 8. Germline V gives CDR1 MNHEY, CDR2 SVGEGT. In nucleotides, the CDR3 is TGTGCCAGCAGCCAACAGGGGGCTTTTGCTGAAGCTTTCTTT. Translating gives CASSQQGAFAEAFF.

The chain is built from TRBV7-9 and TRBJ2-6; TRBD1 agrees at 9 bases. The CDR3 sequence is 17 residues long. The junction had 4 bases not matched to a gene; V was cut back by 4 bases and J by 0 bases. From germline, CDR1 is SEHNR and CDR2 FQNEAQ (reference sequence). CDR3 in DNA: TGTGCCAGCAGCTCTGGGACAGGGTACTCTGGGGCCAACGTCCTGACTTTC. Translating gives CASSSGTGYSGANVLTF.

The CDR3 coding sequence is TGTGCCAGCAGCCAAGACAAGGGGGCAATCTCCTACGAGCAGTACTTC. Amino acid sequence: CASSQDKGAISYEQYF. V gene TRBV14 combines with J gene TRBJ2-7; 7 positions agree with TRBD1. CDR1 and CDR2 (germline): SGHDN, FVKESK. The J segment lost 0 bases and the V segment lost 0 bases, leaving 5 bases of the junction unmatched. CDR3 size: 16 residues.

The chain joins TRBV4-3 to TRBJ2-2; the D gene is possibly TRBD2 (6 bases). This CDR3 contains 16 residues. V was cut by 4 bases and J by 4 bases, with 16 bases left in between. Per the germline V gene, CDR1 is LGHNA and CDR2 is YSLEER. The CDR3 sequence is CASSRGETLTTGELFF. In DNA, the CDR3 is TGCGCCAGCAGCCGCGGGGAGACACTGACCACCGGGGAGCTGTTTTTT.

A few counts support this clone. This rearrangement joins TRBV6-6 to TRBJ2-3, with 9 positions matching TRBD2. CDR1 is MNHNY and CDR2 is SVGAGI in the germline V gene (reference sequence). This CDR3 contains 16 residues. The V and J ends lost 5 bases and 4 bases, in that order; junction bases with no gene match: 10. The CDR3 protein is CASSPDWRGGADTQYF. The DNA of the CDR3 is TGTGCCAGCAGTCCGGATTGGCGGGGGGGGGCAGATACGCAGTATTTT.

For the CDR3, the DNA is TGTGCCAGCAGCCATCAGGGGGGTCATGGCTACACCTTC. Its protein is CASSHQGGHGYTF. The J gene is TRBJ1-2, the V gene TRBV3-1 (or the pseudogene TRBV3-2), with TRBD1 matching over 7 bases. V was clipped by 3 bases and J by 6 bases; unmatched bases: 4. The length of the CDR3 is 13 residues. Germline CDR1 is LGHDT and CDR2 is YNNKEL (reference sequence).

The chain links TRBV19 to TRBJ2-1, with 16 bases matching TRBD2. CDR3 length: 17 residues. Germline V gene sequence: CDR1 LNHDA, CDR2 SQIVND (reference sequence). Germline trimming cut 4 bases from V and 6 bases from J; bases unmatched to any gene: 6. The CDR3 protein is CASSTGTSGGAGNEQFF. The CDR3 DNA is TGTGCCAGTAGTACCGGGACTAGCGGGGGGGCCGGCAATGAGCAGTTCTTC.

The V and J genes are TRBV9 and TRBJ2-1; 12 nucleotides match TRBD2. CDR1 and CDR2 from the germline V gene are SGDLS and YYNGEE. The CDR3 has 17 amino acids. Trimming took 2 bases from V and 5 from J; bases not matched to a gene: 8. CDR3 sequence (DNA): TGTGCCAGCAGCGTTAGCCTAGCGGGGGGGCCTAACAATGAGCAGTTCTTC. This codes for CASSVSLAGGPNNEQFF.

The table lists this clone with a few counts. The J gene is TRBJ1-4, the V gene TRBV5-1, with D tentatively TRBD1 (5 bases). Trimming took 1 base from V and 3 from J, leaving 7 bases between them. There are 14 residues in the CDR3. Germline CDR1 and CDR2: SGHRS and YFSETQ. In DNA, the CDR3 is TGCGCCAGCAGCTTGACAGGTGCTAATGAAAAACTGTTTTTT. It specifies CASSLTGANEKLFF.

Here the CDR3 reads CASSDQGINEQFF. The CDR3 region has the DNA TGTGCCAGCAGTGATCAGGGAATAAATGAGCAGTTCTTC. The V and J genes are TRBV2 and TRBJ2-1; D is perhaps TRBD1 (5 bases). The V and J ends lost 3 bases and 7 bases respectively, with 10 bases between them. Germline CDR1 SNHLY, CDR2 FYNNEI. The CDR3 sequence is 13 residues long.

The chain links TRBV6-4 to TRBJ1-2; D might be TRBD1 (6 bases). The CDR3 totals 16 residues. CDR1 MRHNA and CDR2 SNTAGT come from the germline V gene. V dropped 7 bases and J dropped 8 bases, with 26 bases sitting between them. The CDR3 spells CASTQNYGTLSGGYTF. CDR3 sequence (DNA): TGTGCCAGCACCCAAAACTACGGGACACTCTCAGGAGGCTACACCTTC.

The chain combines TRBV7-2 with TRBJ1-2, with TRBD1 identical over 10 bases. This CDR3 has 15 residues. CDR1 and CDR2 (germline): SGHTA, FQGNSA. The V segment lost 4 bases and the J segment 6 bases; nucleotides outside the gene matches: 8. The CDR3 nucleotides read TGTGCCAGCAGCTCCCCGCCCGGGACAGGGGATGGCTACACCTTC. This gives the protein CASSSPPGTGDGYTF. Full variable domain (remainder filled in from reference TRBV7-2 and TRBJ1-2): GAGVSQSPSNKVTEKGKDVELRCDPISGHTALYWYRQSLGQGLEFLIYFQGNSAPDKSGLPSDRFSAERTGGSVSTLTIQRTQQEDSAVYLCASSSPPGTGDGYTFGSGTRLTVV.

A few counts support this clone. This chain connects TRBV6-8 to TRBJ1-2; possibly TRBD1 for D (5 bases). CDR1 and CDR2 from the germline V gene are MNHGY and SAAAGT. This CDR3 contains 15 residues. Trimming stripped 1 base from V and 4 bases from J, with 13 bases between. In DNA, the CDR3 is TGTGCCAGCAGTTACTTGTGGGGGGTCGGCTATGGCTACACCTTC. Residues: CASSYLWGVGYGYTF.

This clone showed up just a few times. V usage is TRBV5-1 and J usage is TRBJ1-2; D gene uncertain. This CDR3 contains 13 residues. Germline values: CDR1 SGHRS, CDR2 YFSETQ. The ends were cut back, 0 bases at V and 8 bases at J, with 11 bases in the middle. The CDR3 spells CASSLAGRSGYTF. DNA of the CDR3: TGCGCCAGCAGCTTGGCTGGCAGATCCGGCTACACCTTC.

V is TRBV15 and J is TRBJ2-1; 7 bases align to TRBD1. The V gene's germline CDR1 is LNHNV and CDR2 YYDKDF (reference sequence). This CDR3 region has 17 residues. The V segment lost 4 bases and the J segment 0 bases; nucleotides outside the gene matches: 9. The CDR3 sequence: CATSKLQGSGSYNEQFF. CDR3 DNA sequence: TGTGCCACCAGCAAACTACAGGGGTCGGGCTCCTACAATGAGCAGTTCTTC.

CDR3 region: CASSDRGDYYGYTF. In DNA form, the CDR3 reads TGTGCCAGCTCGGACAGGGGAGATTACTATGGCTACACCTTC. The chain combines TRBV19 with TRBJ1-2; 9 nucleotides match TRBD1. This CDR3 spans 14 amino acids. In germline, CDR1 is LNHDA, CDR2 SQIVND (reference sequence). Trimming cost V 9 bases and J 3 bases; bases outside gene matches: 8.

The J gene is TRBJ1-5, the V gene TRBV18; 9 positions agree with TRBD1. The CDR3 extends over 15 amino acids. J gave up 3 bases and V 3 bases, and 3 bases lay outside the gene matches. CDR1 KGHSH and CDR2 LQKENI come from the germline V gene. CDR3 region: CASSPGTGYNQPQHF. As DNA, the CDR3 is TGTGCCAGCTCACCCGGGACAGGGTACAATCAGCCCCAGCATTTT.